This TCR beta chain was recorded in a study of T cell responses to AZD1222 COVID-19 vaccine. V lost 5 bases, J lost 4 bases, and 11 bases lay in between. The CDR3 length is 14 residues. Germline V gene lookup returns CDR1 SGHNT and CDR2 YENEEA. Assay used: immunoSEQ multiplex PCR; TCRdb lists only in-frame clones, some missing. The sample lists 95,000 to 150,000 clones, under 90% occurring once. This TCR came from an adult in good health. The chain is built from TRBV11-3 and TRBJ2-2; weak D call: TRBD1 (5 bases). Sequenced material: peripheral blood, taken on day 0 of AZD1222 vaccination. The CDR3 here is CASSPDSSTGELFF. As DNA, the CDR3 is TGTGCCAGCAGCCCCGACAGCTCCACCGGGGAGCTGTTTTTT.